These 19 T cell receptor beta chains were sequenced from one sample in a study of blood T cell repertoires in COVID-19. Assay: immunoSEQ multiplex PCR; the TCRdb copy retains only in-frame clones and omits some. The table lists about 480,000 clones, 88% of them singletons. Material for sequencing was PBMCs or T cells enriched from blood (not recorded which). Every receptor here comes from a woman between 40 and 55 years old who had recovered from COVID-19.

This clone was seen a single time. The chain has TRBV6-2 or TRBV6-3 and TRBJ2-3; tentative D call: TRBD2 (5 bases). The CDR3 length is 15 residues. V gave up 6 bases and J gave up 2 bases, with 15 bases separating them. Germline V lookup: CDR1 MNHEY, CDR2 SVGEGT. This CDR3 is CASSLRLQPTDTQYF. The CDR3 bases are TGTGCCAGCAGCCTTAGACTACAGCCCACAGATACGCAGTATTTT.

On this clone itself: This CDR3 is also generated by other DNA sequences in the sample. The rearrangement joins TRBV7-9 to TRBJ1-5, with a tentative D call TRBD1 (6 bases). The ends were cut back, 4 bases at V and 2 bases at J, with 9 bases in the middle. The CDR3 length is 14 residues. The germline gives CDR1 SEHNR, CDR2 FQNEAQ (reference sequence). CDR3 sequence reads: CASSSGDGNQPQHF. The CDR3 region has the DNA TGTGCCAGCAGCTCAGGGGATGGCAATCAGCCCCAGCATTTT.

J is TRBJ2-1 and V is TRBV24-1, with 13 nucleotides matching TRBD2. Germline V gene sequence: CDR1 KGHDR, CDR2 SFDVKD. The CDR3 loop spans 14 amino acids. J gave up 7 bases and V 6 bases, and 2 bases lay outside the gene matches. CDR3 sequence (DNA): TGTGCCACCAGTCGGACTAGCGGGAGAAATGAGCAGTTCTTC. Translating gives CATSRTSGRNEQFF.

V gene TRBV19 combines with J gene TRBJ2-7, with 9 bases matching TRBD1. This CDR3 is built from 16 residues. In germline, CDR1 is LNHDA, CDR2 SQIVND (reference sequence). V lost 6 bases and J lost 3; bases outside the gene matches: 12. CDR3 loop: CASRQTATGGFYEQYF. The CDR3 DNA follows: TGTGCCAGTAGACAAACTGCGACAGGGGGATTCTACGAGCAGTACTTC.

The chain uses TRBV24-1 and TRBJ2-7; no firm D call. The CDR3 has 15 amino acids. Between the trimmed V and J ends, which lost 12 bases and 1 base, there was a span of 21 bases. Germline lookup yields CDR1 KGHDR and CDR2 SFDVKD. This CDR3 reads CASARDQAWSYEQYF. CDR3 bases: TGTGCCTCCGCACGCGACCAGGCTTGGTCCTACGAGCAGTACTTC.

The table lists this clone with a count of one. The chain links TRBV4-1 to TRBJ1-1; TRBD1 might be the D (5 bases). Looked up from germline, CDR1 is MGHRA and CDR2 is YSYEKL. The CDR3 extends over 15 amino acids. Deletions cut 0 bases from V and 6 bases from J, with 14 bases between. CDR3: CASSQDRRGDAEAFF. CDR3 nucleotides: TGCGCCAGCAGCCAAGATAGGCGGGGGGATGCTGAAGCTTTCTTT.

The V and J genes are TRBV7-9 and TRBJ1-3; perhaps TRBD1 as D (6 bases). Per the germline V gene, CDR1 is SEHNR and CDR2 is FQNEAQ (reference sequence). This CDR3 is built from 16 residues. V lost 1 base, J lost 0 bases, and 10 bases lay in between. CDR3 amino acids: CASSLEAGASGNTIYF. CDR3 DNA: TGTGCCAGCAGCTTAGAGGCAGGGGCCTCTGGAAACACCATATATTTT.

This clone was seen a handful of times. This chain connects TRBV5-5 to TRBJ1-5, with 8 bases aligning to TRBD1. The CDR3 is 14 amino acids. Germline trimming cut 4 bases from V and 5 bases from J; bases unmatched to any gene: 5. From germline, CDR1 is SGHKS and CDR2 YYEKEE (reference sequence). The CDR3 coding sequence is TGTGCCAGCAGCAGAACAGGGGGGGATCAGCCCCAGCATTTT. It codes for CASSRTGGDQPQHF.

V is TRBV9 and J is TRBJ1-2; D ambiguous. This CDR3 has 15 amino acids. Germline loops: CDR1 SGDLS, CDR2 YYNGEE. V dropped 0 bases and J dropped 4 bases, with 13 bases sitting between them. In nucleotides, the CDR3 is TGTGCCAGCAGCGTAGGAACAGCACTGGCCTATGGCTACACCTTC. Translated: CASSVGTALAYGYTF. Based on the CDR3 plus reference TRBV9 and TRBJ1-2, the full variable domain is DSGVTQTPKHLITATGQRVTLRCSPRSGDLSVYWYQQSLDQGLQFLIQYYNGEERAKGNILERFSAQQFPDLHSELNLSSLELGDSALYFCASSVGTALAYGYTFGSGTRLTVV.

The chain recombines TRBV11-2 with TRBJ1-4, with unresolved D. V gave up 2 bases and J gave up 7 bases, with 8 bases separating them. The CDR3 totals 13 residues. Germline V gene lookup returns CDR1 SGHAT and CDR2 FQNNGV. CDR3 nucleotide sequence: TGTGCCAGCAGCTTAAGTACCGGTGAAAAACTGTTTTTT. Translated: CASSLSTGEKLFF.

The chain has TRBV18 and TRBJ1-5, with D maybe TRBD1 (5 bases). The CDR3 has 14 residues. Looked up from germline, CDR1 is KGHSH and CDR2 is LQKENI. Trimming shortened V by 2 bases and J by 5 bases, and 10 bases separated the two germline ends. The CDR3 sequence is CASSPGASDQPQHF. The CDR3 DNA follows: TGTGCCAGCTCACCAGGGGCATCGGATCAGCCCCAGCATTTT.

This clone occurred once. This chain joins TRBV5-8 and TRBJ2-2; D is uncertain. CDR3 length equals 14 residues. The germline V and J ends were trimmed by 2 bases and 2 bases, with 7 bases remaining between them. Germline loops: CDR1 SGHTS, CDR2 YDEGEE. The CDR3 sequence: CASSFVVNTGELFF. The CDR3 nucleotides read TGTGCCAGCAGCTTCGTAGTAAACACCGGGGAGCTGTTTTTT.

This clone was counted once. The V call is TRBV13, the J call TRBJ1-2; TRBD1 aligns across 7 bases. Germline CDR1 PRHDT, CDR2 FYEKMQ (reference sequence). J gave up 4 bases and V 4 bases, and 3 bases lay outside the gene matches. The CDR3 is 13 residues long. CDR3 sequence: CASSSGGGYGYTF. CDR3 bases: TGTGCCAGCAGCTCAGGGGGAGGCTATGGCTACACCTTC.

This clone was picked up a small number of times. The chain links TRBV4-3 to TRBJ2-7, with D possibly being TRBD2 (5 bases). The CDR3 consists of 16 residues. Per the germline V gene, CDR1 is LGHNA and CDR2 is YSLEER. V lost 1 base to trimming and J lost 2 bases, with 15 bases between them. The CDR3 nucleotides read TGCGCCAGCAGCCAAGGAGAGAGGGAACCAGCCTACGAGCAGTACTTC. Translation gives CASSQGEREPAYEQYF.

This clone was counted once. The CDR3 protein is CASTGTTQTHNEQFF. Here the CDR3 DNA reads TGTGCCAGTACCGGGACTACCCAAACTCACAATGAGCAGTTCTTC. This chain uses TRBV6-5 with TRBJ2-1, with 7 positions matching TRBD2. The CDR3 totals 15 residues. The V gene's germline CDR1 is MNHEY and CDR2 SVGAGI. V lost 9 bases to trimming and J lost 5 bases; unmatched junction nucleotides: 13.

This rearrangement joins TRBV25-1 to TRBJ1-5; no definite D call. CDR3 length: 14 amino acids. CDR1 MGHDK and CDR2 SYGVNS come from the germline V gene. Trimming shortened V by 3 bases and J by 6 bases, and 12 bases separated the two germline ends. The CDR3 loop is CASSDGQAVQPQHF. The DNA of the CDR3 is TGTGCCAGCAGTGATGGTCAGGCCGTTCAGCCCCAGCATTTT.

The chain recombines TRBV10-3 with TRBJ1-3; D is possibly TRBD1 (5 bases). Trimming removed 2 bases at V and 0 bases at J, with 14 bases between. Germline CDR1 and CDR2: ENHRY and SYGVKD. The CDR3 runs 17 residues. CDR3 protein: CAISEDTGLISGNTIYF. CDR3 coding DNA: TGTGCCATCAGTGAGGATACGGGACTGATCTCTGGAAACACCATATATTTT.

This rearrangement joins TRBV5-1 to TRBJ2-1; 16 bases are a match to TRBD2. Germline V gene data show CDR1 as SGHRS and CDR2 as YFSETQ. This CDR3 has 20 residues. V trimming: 2 bases; J trimming: 12 bases; junction bases outside the gene matches: 20. CDR3 amino acids: CASSLSGTSGRAEELLGQFF. The CDR3 bases are TGCGCCAGCAGCTTAAGCGGGACTAGCGGGAGGGCCGAGGAGTTACTTGGGCAGTTCTTC.

J is TRBJ2-3 and V is TRBV6-5; 10 nucleotides agree with TRBD1. V was pared by 6 bases and J by 8 bases, with 11 bases of the junction left unmatched. The CDR3 covers 15 residues. CDR1 and CDR2 (germline): MNHEY, SVGAGI. The CDR3 DNA sequence: TGTGCCAGCAGACAAGGGACAGGGGTAGACGGTACGCAGTATTTT. Its translation: CASRQGTGVDGTQYF.